This TCR beta chain stems from a study of metastatic and nonmetastatic thyroid tumors. There were no patients who had received any treatment before thyroid surgery. Germline CDR1 and CDR2: SGHRS and YFSETQ. There are 14 residues in the CDR3. About this clone: An end of the junction does not agree with germline; a read error may underlie this.

TCRdb re-analyzed the PCR reads using MiXCR. The profile shows over 13,000 clones, less than 25% of them singletons. This receptor was taken from a female donor with papillary thyroid cancer or a benign thyroid nodule (not recorded which). Some clones in this sample may be carry-over from other donors' samples. The V call is TRBV5-1, the J call TRBJ2-5; either TRBD1 or TRBD2 may supply D (5 bases each). The source material was blood. As DNA, the CDR3 is TGCGCCAGCAGATTGGGGGACGGTAAAGAGACCCAGTACTTC. Translated, it gives CASRLGDGKETQYF.